These 5 T cell receptor beta chains were sequenced from one sample in a study of beta chain features in type 1 diabetes. Expressed TCRB transcripts were sequenced because the entire RNA isolate underwent reverse transcription. Sequencing was performed with immunoSEQ multiplex PCR; in TCRdb, only in-frame clones are kept and a portion is missing. The data contain 600,000 to 750,000 clones, around 12% of them singletons. Study-wide points: For Type 1 diabetes patients, all four CD4+ subsets carried TCRB CDR3s that were moderately but significantly shorter.

What these receptors recognize is not known. Sequencing was carried out using naive CD4+ T cells from blood. These receptors originate from a man aged 30 to 45 with type 1 diabetes.

This clone has a handful of counts. The chain recombines TRBV6-5 with TRBJ1-2; 8 nucleotides agree with TRBD1. With V trimmed by 5 bases and J by 4 bases, 6 bases remained unmatched. This CDR3 region has 14 residues. Germline lookup yields CDR1 MNHEY and CDR2 SVGAGI. DNA for the CDR3: TGTGCCAGCAGTGCGACAGGGGAGGTCTATGGCTACACCTTC. It specifies CASSATGEVYGYTF.

CDR3 in amino acids: CASSLGPPDRRETQYF. CDR3 nucleotide sequence: TGTGCCAGCAGCTTAGGACCGCCCGACAGGAGGGAGACCCAGTACTTC. The chain links TRBV7-2 to TRBJ2-5; a weak D match, TRBD1 (6 bases). The CDR3 spans 16 residues. Germline assignment: CDR1 SGHTA and CDR2 FQGNSA. V was trimmed by 1 base and J by 5 bases, leaving 17 bases between them. Full variable domain (rest looked up from reference TRBV7-2 and TRBJ2-5): GAGVSQSPSNKVTEKGKDVELRCDPISGHTALYWYRQSLGQGLEFLIYFQGNSAPDKSGLPSDRFSAERTGGSVSTLTIQRTQQEDSAVYLCASSLGPPDRRETQYFGPGTRLLVL.

There are a few counts of this clone. The chain links TRBV9 to TRBJ2-7; D ambiguous. The CDR3 runs to 15 residues. The germline gives CDR1 SGDLS, CDR2 YYNGEE. Trimming took off 0 bases at V and 2 bases at J, with 12 bases between the two ends. CDR3 sequence: CASSVGMTFTYEQYF. The DNA for the CDR3 is TGTGCCAGCAGCGTAGGGATGACCTTCACCTACGAGCAGTACTTC. Looking up the rest from reference TRBV9 and TRBJ2-7 gives the full variable domain: DSGVTQTPKHLITATGQRVTLRCSPRSGDLSVYWYQQSLDQGLQFLIQYYNGEERAKGNILERFSAQQFPDLHSELNLSSLELGDSALYFCASSVGMTFTYEQYFGPGTRLTVT.

This clone was counted between two and nine times. The DNA for the CDR3 is TGTGCCAGCATGGCGGGACAGGACACCTACGAGCAGTACTTC. Residues: CASMAGQDTYEQYF. The chain couples TRBV7-2 to TRBJ2-7; 8 bases are shared with TRBD1. The CDR3 has 14 residues. Germline CDR1 SGHTA, CDR2 FQGNSA. Unmatched junction bases numbered 7, after V lost 7 bases and J lost 2 bases.

This clone was recorded a few times. V usage is TRBV7-2 and J usage is TRBJ1-5; TRBD1 aligns across 10 bases. The germline V gene encodes CDR1 SGHTA and CDR2 FQGNSA. V dropped 6 bases and J dropped 7; count of bases not matched to a gene: 12. The CDR3 is made up of 16 amino acids. The CDR3 nucleotides are TGTGCCAGCAGTTCCTTTCCGGGACAGGGGTACCAGCCCCAGCATTTT. It is translated as CASSSFPGQGYQPQHF.